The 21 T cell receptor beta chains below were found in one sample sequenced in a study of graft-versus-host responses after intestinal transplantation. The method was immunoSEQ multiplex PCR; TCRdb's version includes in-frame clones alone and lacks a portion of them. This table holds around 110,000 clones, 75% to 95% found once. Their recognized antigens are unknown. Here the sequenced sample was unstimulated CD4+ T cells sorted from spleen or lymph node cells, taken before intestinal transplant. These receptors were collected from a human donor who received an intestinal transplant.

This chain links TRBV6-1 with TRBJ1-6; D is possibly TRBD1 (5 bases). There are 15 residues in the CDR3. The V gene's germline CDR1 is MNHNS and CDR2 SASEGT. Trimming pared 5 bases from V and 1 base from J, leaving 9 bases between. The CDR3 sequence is CASSTGGSYNSPLHF. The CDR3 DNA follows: TGTGCCAGCAGTACTGGGGGGTCCTATAATTCACCCCTCCACTTT.

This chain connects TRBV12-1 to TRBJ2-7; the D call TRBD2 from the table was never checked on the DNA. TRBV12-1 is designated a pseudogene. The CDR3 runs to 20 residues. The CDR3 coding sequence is TGTGCCAGCAGCTCCCGTGTACCGGGACTAGCGGGAGGGCTGATCCACGAGCAGTACTTC. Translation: CASSSRVPGLAGGLIHEQYF.

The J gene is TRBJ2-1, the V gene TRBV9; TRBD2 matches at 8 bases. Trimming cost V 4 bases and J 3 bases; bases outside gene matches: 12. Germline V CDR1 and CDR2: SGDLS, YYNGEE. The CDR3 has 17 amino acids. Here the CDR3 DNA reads TGTGCCAGCAGCCCCCTTCAAGGACTAGCTATCTACAATGAGCAGTTCTTC. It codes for CASSPLQGLAIYNEQFF.

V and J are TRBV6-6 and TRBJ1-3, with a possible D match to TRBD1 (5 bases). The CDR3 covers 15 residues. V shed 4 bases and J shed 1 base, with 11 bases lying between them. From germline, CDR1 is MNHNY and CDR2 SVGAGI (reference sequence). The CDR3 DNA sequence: TGTGCCAGCAGTTCCCGACAGATATCTGGAAACACCATATATTTT. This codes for CASSSRQISGNTIYF.

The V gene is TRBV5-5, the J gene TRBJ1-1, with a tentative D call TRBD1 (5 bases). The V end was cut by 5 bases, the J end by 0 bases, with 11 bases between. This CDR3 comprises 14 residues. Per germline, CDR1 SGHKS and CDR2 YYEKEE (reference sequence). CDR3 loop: CASSLGGMNTEAFF. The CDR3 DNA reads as TGTGCCAGCAGTCTCGGGGGGATGAACACTGAAGCTTTCTTT. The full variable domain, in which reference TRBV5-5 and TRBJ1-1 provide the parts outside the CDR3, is DAGVTQSPTHLIKTRGQQVTLRCSPISGHKSVSWYQQVLGQGPQFIFQYYEKEERGRGNFPDRFSARQFPNYSSELNVNALLLGDSALYLCASSLGGMNTEAFFGQGTRLTVV.

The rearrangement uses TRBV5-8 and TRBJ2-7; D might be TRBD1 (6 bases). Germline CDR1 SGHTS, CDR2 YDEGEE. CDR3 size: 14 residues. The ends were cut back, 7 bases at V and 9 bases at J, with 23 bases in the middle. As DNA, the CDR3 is TGTGCCAGCGAACAGGGCTTTGGGGTTTTTGGGCAGTACTTC. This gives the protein CASEQGFGVFGQYF.

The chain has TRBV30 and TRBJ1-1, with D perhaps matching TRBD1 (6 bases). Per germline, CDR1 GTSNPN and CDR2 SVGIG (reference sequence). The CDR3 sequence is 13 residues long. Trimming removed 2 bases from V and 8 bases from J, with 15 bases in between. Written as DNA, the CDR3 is TGTGCCTGGAGTTTCGGGGGGGGCGCAGAAGCTTTCTTT. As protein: CAWSFGGGAEAFF.

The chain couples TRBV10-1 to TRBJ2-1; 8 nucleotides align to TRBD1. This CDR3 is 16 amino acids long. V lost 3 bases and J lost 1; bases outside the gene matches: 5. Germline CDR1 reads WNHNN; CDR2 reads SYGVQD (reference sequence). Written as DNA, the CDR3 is TGCGCCAGCAGTGACCTTAGGACAGGGTCCTACAATGAGCAGTTCTTC. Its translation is CASSDLRTGSYNEQFF.

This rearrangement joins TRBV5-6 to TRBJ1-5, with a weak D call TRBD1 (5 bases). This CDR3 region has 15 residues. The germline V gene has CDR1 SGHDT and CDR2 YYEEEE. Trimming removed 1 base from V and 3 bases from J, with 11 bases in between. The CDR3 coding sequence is TGTGCCAGCAGCTTGTCGAGACAGTTCAATCAGCCCCAGCATTTT. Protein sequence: CASSLSRQFNQPQHF.

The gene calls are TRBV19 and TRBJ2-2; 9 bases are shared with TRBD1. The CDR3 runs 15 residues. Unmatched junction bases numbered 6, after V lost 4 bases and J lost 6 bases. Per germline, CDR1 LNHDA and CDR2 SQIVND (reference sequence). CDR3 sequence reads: CASSKGDRAPGELFF. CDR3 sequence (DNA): TGTGCCAGTAGTAAGGGGGACAGGGCCCCCGGGGAGCTGTTTTTT. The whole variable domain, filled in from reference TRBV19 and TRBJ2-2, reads DGGITQSPKYLFRKEGQNVTLSCEQNLNHDAMYWYRQDPGQGLRLIYYSQIVNDFQKGDIAEGYSVSREKKESFPLTVTSAQKNPTAFYLCASSKGDRAPGELFFGEGSRLTVL.

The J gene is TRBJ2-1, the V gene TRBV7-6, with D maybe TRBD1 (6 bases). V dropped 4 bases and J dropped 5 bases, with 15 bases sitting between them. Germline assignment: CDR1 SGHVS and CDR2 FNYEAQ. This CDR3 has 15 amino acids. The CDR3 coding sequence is TGTGCCAGCAGCTCATTCCGGGACACAGACAATGAGCAGTTCTTC. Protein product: CASSSFRDTDNEQFF.

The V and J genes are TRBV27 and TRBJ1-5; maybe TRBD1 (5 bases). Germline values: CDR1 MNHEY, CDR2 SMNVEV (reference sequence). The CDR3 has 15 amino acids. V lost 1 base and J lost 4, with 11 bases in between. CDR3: CASSLWGRSNQPQHF. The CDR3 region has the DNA TGTGCCAGCAGTTTATGGGGCCGCTCTAATCAGCCCCAGCATTTT.

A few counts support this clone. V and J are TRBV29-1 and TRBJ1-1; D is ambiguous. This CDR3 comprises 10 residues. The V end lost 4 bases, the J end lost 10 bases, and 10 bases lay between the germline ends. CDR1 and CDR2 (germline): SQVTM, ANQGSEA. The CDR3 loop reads CSVVARVAFF. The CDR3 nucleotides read TGCAGCGTTGTCGCGAGGGTAGCTTTCTTT.

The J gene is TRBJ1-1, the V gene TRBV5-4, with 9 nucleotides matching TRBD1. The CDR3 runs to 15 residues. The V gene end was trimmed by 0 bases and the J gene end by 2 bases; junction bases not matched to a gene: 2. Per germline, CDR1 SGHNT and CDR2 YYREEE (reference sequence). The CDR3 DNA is TGTGCCAGCAGCTTGGACAGGGGGCGCAACACTGAAGCTTTCTTT. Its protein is CASSLDRGRNTEAFF.

The DNA of the CDR3 is TGTGCCAGTAATAACAGGGGGCGGATGAACTATGGCTACACCTTC. Its translation: CASNNRGRMNYGYTF. V usage is TRBV19 and J usage is TRBJ1-2; 9 bases map to TRBD1. The CDR3 contains 15 residues. The germline CDR1 and CDR2 sequences are LNHDA and SQIVND (reference sequence). Trimming cost V 7 bases and J 2 bases; bases outside gene matches: 8.

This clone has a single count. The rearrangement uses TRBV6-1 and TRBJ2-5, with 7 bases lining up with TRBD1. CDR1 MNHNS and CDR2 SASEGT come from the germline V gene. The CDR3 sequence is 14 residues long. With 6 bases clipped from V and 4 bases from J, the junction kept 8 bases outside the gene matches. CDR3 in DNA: TGTGCCAGCAGCAAGGGGGCCCGGGGAGAGACCCAGTACTTC. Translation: CASSKGARGETQYF.

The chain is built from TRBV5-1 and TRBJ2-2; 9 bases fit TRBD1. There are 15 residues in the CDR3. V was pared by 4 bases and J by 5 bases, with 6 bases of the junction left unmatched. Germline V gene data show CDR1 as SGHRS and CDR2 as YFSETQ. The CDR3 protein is CASSQGQGYTGELFF. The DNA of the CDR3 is TGCGCCAGCAGCCAGGGACAGGGCTATACCGGGGAGCTGTTTTTT.

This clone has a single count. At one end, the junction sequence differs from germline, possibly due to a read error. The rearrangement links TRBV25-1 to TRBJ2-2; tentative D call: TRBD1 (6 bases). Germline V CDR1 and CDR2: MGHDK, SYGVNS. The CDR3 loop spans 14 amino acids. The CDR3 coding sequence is TGTGCCAGCAGTGACTTCCGGGACACAGGGGAGCTGTTTTTT. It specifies CASSDFRDTGELFF.

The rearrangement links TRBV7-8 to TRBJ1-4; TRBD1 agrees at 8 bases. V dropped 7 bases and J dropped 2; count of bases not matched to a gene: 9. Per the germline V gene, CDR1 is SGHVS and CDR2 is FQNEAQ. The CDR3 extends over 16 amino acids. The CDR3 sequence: CASTTGGLGTNEKLFF. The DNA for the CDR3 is TGTGCCAGCACCACAGGGGGGTTGGGGACTAATGAAAAACTGTTTTTT.

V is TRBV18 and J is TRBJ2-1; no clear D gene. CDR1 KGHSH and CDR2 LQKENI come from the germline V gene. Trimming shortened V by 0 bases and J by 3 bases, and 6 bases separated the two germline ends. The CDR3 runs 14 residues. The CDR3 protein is CASSPPSGYNEQFF. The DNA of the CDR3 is TGTGCCAGCTCACCACCGTCCGGCTACAATGAGCAGTTCTTC. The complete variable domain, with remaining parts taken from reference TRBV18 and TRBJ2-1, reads NAGVMQNPRHLVRRRGQEARLRCSPMKGHSHVYWYRQLPEEGLKFMVYLQKENIIDESGMPKERFSAEFPKEGPSILRIQQVVRGDSAAYFCASSPPSGYNEQFFGPGTRLTVL.

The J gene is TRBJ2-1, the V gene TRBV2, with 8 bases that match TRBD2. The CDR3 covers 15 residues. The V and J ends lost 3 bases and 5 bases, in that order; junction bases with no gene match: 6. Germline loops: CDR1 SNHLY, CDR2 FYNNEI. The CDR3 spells CASSESGSRNNEQFF. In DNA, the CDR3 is TGTGCCAGCAGTGAGAGCGGGAGCCGAAACAATGAGCAGTTCTTC.